The 19 T cell receptor beta chains in this list originate from one sample, sequenced in a study of cytomegalovirus exposure and HLA in healthy donors. This PCR relied on a set of 60 Vbeta primers and 13 Jbeta primers. Sequencing was performed with immunoSEQ multiplex PCR; in TCRdb, only in-frame clones are kept and a portion is missing. The table records approximately 150,000 clones, under 90% of them present only once. The sample taken for sequencing was PBMCs. The receptor source for this set is a man aged 18 to 35 in good health and CMV-seronegative.

The chain couples TRBV5-1 to TRBJ2-2, with TRBD1 matching over 9 bases. The junction had 4 bases not matched to a gene; V was cut back by 3 bases and J by 4 bases. CDR1 and CDR2 from the germline V gene are SGHRS and YFSETQ. This CDR3 is 15 amino acids long. The CDR3 DNA sequence: TGCGCCAGCAGCTGGACAGGGGATCCCACCGGGGAGCTGTTTTTT. Amino acid sequence: CASSWTGDPTGELFF. Combining the CDR3 with reference TRBV5-1 and TRBJ2-2 gives the whole variable domain KAGVTQTPRYLIKTRGQQVTLSCSPISGHRSVSWYQQTPGQGLQFLFEYFSETQRNKGNFPGRFSGRQFSNSRSEMNVSTLELGDSALYLCASSWTGDPTGELFFGEGSRLTVL.

This rearrangement joins TRBV5-1 to TRBJ2-5, with TRBD1 as a possible D gene (6 bases). The CDR3 sequence is 14 residues long. Germline V gene data show CDR1 as SGHRS and CDR2 as YFSETQ. V lost 9 bases, J lost 0 bases, and 15 bases lay in between. CDR3 sequence: CATQSQGNQETQYF. CDR3 nucleotides: TGCGCCACCCAATCCCAGGGGAACCAAGAGACCCAGTACTTC.

The genes are TRBV5-8 and TRBJ1-1; D is possibly TRBD1 (6 bases). CDR1 and CDR2 (germline): SGHTS, YDEGEE. Trimming left V 7 bases short and J 4 bases short, with 20 bases between. The CDR3 has 15 residues. In DNA form, the CDR3 reads TGTGCCAGCGCTCTGGGGGCAGGGGCCGGCACTGAAGCTTTCTTT. Encoded protein: CASALGAGAGTEAFF.

The chain employs TRBV19 and TRBJ2-1; D might be TRBD2 (5 bases). The CDR3 covers 15 residues. From germline, CDR1 is LNHDA and CDR2 SQIVND (reference sequence). V was shortened by 1 base and J by 9 bases, with 16 bases between the two germline ends. This CDR3 is CASSIVVTHRGEQFF. The CDR3 region has the DNA TGTGCCAGTAGTATAGTAGTTACCCACCGGGGTGAGCAGTTCTTC. Looking up the rest from reference TRBV19 and TRBJ2-1 gives the full variable domain: DGGITQSPKYLFRKEGQNVTLSCEQNLNHDAMYWYRQDPGQGLRLIYYSQIVNDFQKGDIAEGYSVSREKKESFPLTVTSAQKNPTAFYLCASSIVVTHRGEQFFGPGTRLTVL.

The rearrangement uses TRBV6-5 and TRBJ1-2; D perhaps matches TRBD1 (5 bases). Germline V gene sequence: CDR1 MNHEY, CDR2 SVGAGI. With 5 bases removed from V and 7 bases from J, the gap between germline ends came to 20 bases. CDR3 length: 15 residues. CDR3 nucleotides: TGTGCCAGCAGTAACGGACAAGAATGGTCTGCTGGCTACACCTTC. It is translated as CASSNGQEWSAGYTF.

This clone turned up a few times. This chain connects TRBV6-5 to TRBJ2-6, with 8 bases fitting TRBD1. Germline V lookup: CDR1 MNHEY, CDR2 SVGAGI. V trimming: 6 bases; J trimming: 3 bases; junction bases outside the gene matches: 4. The CDR3 is made up of 15 amino acids. The CDR3 DNA is TGTGCCAGCAGCAAACAGGGGGGTGGGGCCAACGTCCTGACTTTC. It encodes CASSKQGGGANVLTF.

This chain connects TRBV18 to TRBJ1-2; D not certain. V shed 3 bases and J shed 7 bases, with 9 bases lying between them. Looked up from germline, CDR1 is KGHSH and CDR2 is LQKENI. The CDR3 runs to 12 residues. The CDR3: CASSPTAGGYTF. The CDR3 DNA follows: TGTGCCAGCTCACCTACCGCAGGTGGCTACACCTTC. Drawing the rest from reference TRBV18 and TRBJ1-2, the complete variable domain is NAGVMQNPRHLVRRRGQEARLRCSPMKGHSHVYWYRQLPEEGLKFMVYLQKENIIDESGMPKERFSAEFPKEGPSILRIQQVVRGDSAAYFCASSPTAGGYTFGSGTRLTVV.

The chain combines TRBV2 with TRBJ2-1; no firm D call. There are 13 residues in the CDR3. Trimming stripped 0 bases from V and 3 bases from J, with 3 bases between. The germline gives CDR1 SNHLY, CDR2 FYNNEI. The CDR3 spells CASSEAYYNEQFF. The CDR3, as DNA: TGTGCCAGCAGTGAAGCGTACTACAATGAGCAGTTCTTC.

The table lists this clone with a count of one. The chain employs TRBV29-1 and TRBJ2-3; D might be TRBD1 (6 bases). Germline CDR1 is SQVTM and CDR2 is ANQGSEA. The CDR3 totals 17 residues. Trimming pared 6 bases from V and 2 bases from J, leaving 24 bases between. This CDR3 reads CSVTFWLQGPDTDTQYF. CDR3 in DNA: TGCAGCGTGACATTTTGGTTACAGGGCCCCGACACAGATACGCAGTATTTT.

This chain links TRBV19 with TRBJ2-3; D perhaps matches TRBD1 (6 bases). CDR1 LNHDA and CDR2 SQIVND come from the germline V gene (reference sequence). The CDR3 is 13 amino acids. The V gene lost 5 bases and the J gene lost 4 bases, with 10 bases spanning the gap. CDR3 amino acids: CASSLRQADTQYF. The CDR3 DNA reads TGTGCCAGTAGTCTCCGACAGGCAGATACGCAGTATTTT.

As for this clone: The junction departs from germline at one end; a sequencing error may be responsible. This sample also contains other DNA sequences that code for the same CDR3. This chain connects TRBV7-9 to TRBJ2-3; 10 nucleotides agree with TRBD2. The CDR3 has 15 residues. CDR1 and CDR2 from the germline V gene are SEHNR and FQNEAQ (reference sequence). DNA for the CDR3: TGCGCCAGCAGCCAAGTGGGACTAGCGACAGATACGCAGTATTTT. Protein product: CASSQVGLATDTQYF.

The chain links TRBV5-1 to TRBJ2-7; TRBD1 aligns across 7 bases. The CDR3 has 16 amino acids. The trim removed 5 bases at V and 2 bases at J, leaving 13 bases unmatched. Germline values: CDR1 SGHRS, CDR2 YFSETQ. The CDR3 region has the DNA TGCGCCAGCAGGTTAGAAGGGACAGCAATCCCCTACGAGCAGTACTTC. It translates to CASRLEGTAIPYEQYF.

This sequence joins TRBV6-5 and TRBJ2-5; 9 bases line up with TRBD1. Judging by the DNA end, TRBJ2-7 fits better; the J call may be wrong. CDR3 length equals 13 residues. CDR1 and CDR2 from the germline V gene are MNHEY and SVGAGI. The DNA of the CDR3 is TGTGCCAGCAGTGGGACAGGGTCCTACGAGCAGTACTTC. Amino acid sequence: CASSGTGSYEQYF.

This clone showed up just once. The chain combines TRBV5-4 with TRBJ2-1; TRBD2 matches at 9 bases. The CDR3 contains 16 residues. Losses at the gene ends were 4 bases for V and 6 bases for J; bases not matched to a gene: 11. Per germline, CDR1 SGHNT and CDR2 YYREEE (reference sequence). CDR3 amino acids: CASSLAWGGGGNEQFF. DNA for the CDR3: TGTGCCAGCAGCCTGGCGTGGGGCGGGGGGGGCAATGAGCAGTTCTTC. Variable domain in full (rest from reference TRBV5-4 and TRBJ2-1): ETGVTQSPTHLIKTRGQQVTLRCSSQSGHNTVSWYQQALGQGPQFIFQYYREEENGRGNFPPRFSGLQFPNYSSELNVNALELDDSALYLCASSLAWGGGGNEQFFGPGTRLTVL.

The chain links TRBV7-2 to TRBJ1-5; possibly TRBD1 for D (5 bases). Germline V gene sequence: CDR1 SGHTA, CDR2 FQGNSA. Trimming took 1 base from V and 0 from J, leaving 16 bases between them. There are 18 residues in the CDR3. The CDR3 is CASSLEYRQHNSNQPQHF. The CDR3, as DNA: TGTGCCAGCAGCTTAGAGTATCGACAGCATAATAGCAATCAGCCCCAGCATTTT.

The J gene is TRBJ2-3, the V gene TRBV13; a possible D gene is TRBD1 (5 bases). The CDR3 runs 14 residues. Germline CDR1 is PRHDT and CDR2 is FYEKMQ (reference sequence). V gave up 5 bases and J gave up 5 bases, with 14 bases separating them. The CDR3 nucleotides read TGTGCCAGCAGCCGTCGATGGGGCAAAGATACGCAGTATTTT. Translating gives CASSRRWGKDTQYF.

V gene TRBV2 combines with J gene TRBJ2-2; TRBD2 matches at 9 bases. V lost 3 bases to trimming and J lost 0 bases; unmatched junction nucleotides: 8. This CDR3 comprises 18 residues. CDR1 is SNHLY and CDR2 is FYNNEI in the germline V gene. This chain's CDR3 is CASSDRGSSGTNTGELFF. The CDR3, as DNA: TGTGCCAGCAGTGACAGGGGGTCTAGCGGGACGAACACCGGGGAGCTGTTTTTT.

The gene calls are TRBV4-3 and TRBJ2-1; 7 bases align to TRBD2. Germline trimming cut 0 bases from V and 3 bases from J; bases unmatched to any gene: 11. Germline V CDR1 and CDR2: LGHNA, YSLEER. CDR3 length equals 18 residues. The CDR3 spells CASSQDTVGLADYNEQFF. In DNA form, the CDR3 reads TGCGCCAGCAGCCAAGATACTGTCGGCCTAGCGGACTACAATGAGCAGTTCTTC.

This clone appeared a single time. The chain combines TRBV9 with TRBJ1-6; TRBD1 agrees at 7 bases. Germline trimming cut 4 bases from V and 6 bases from J; bases unmatched to any gene: 7. From germline, CDR1 is SGDLS and CDR2 YYNGEE. The CDR3 spans 15 residues. CDR3 coding DNA: TGTGCCAGCAGCTCTCAGACAGGGCTTAATTCACCCCTCCACTTT. The encoded protein is CASSSQTGLNSPLHF.